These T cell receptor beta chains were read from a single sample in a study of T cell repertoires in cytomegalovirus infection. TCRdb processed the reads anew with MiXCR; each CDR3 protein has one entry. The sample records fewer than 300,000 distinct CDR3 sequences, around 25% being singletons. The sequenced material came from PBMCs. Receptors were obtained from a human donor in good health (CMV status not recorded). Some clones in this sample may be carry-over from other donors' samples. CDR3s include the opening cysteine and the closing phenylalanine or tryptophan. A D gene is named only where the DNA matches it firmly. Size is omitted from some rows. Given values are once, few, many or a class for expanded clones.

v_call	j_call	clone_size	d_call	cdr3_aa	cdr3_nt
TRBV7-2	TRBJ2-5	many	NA	CASSLGAGYQETQYF	TGTGCCAGCAGCTTAGGAGCAGGGTACCAAGAGACCCAGTACTTC
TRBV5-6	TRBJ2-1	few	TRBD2	CASSLDSGRAIEQFF	TGTGCCAGCAGCTTGGATAGCGGGAGGGCCATTGAGCAGTTCTTC
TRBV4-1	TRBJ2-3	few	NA	CASSQEQAIRMVHF	TGCGCCAGCAGCCAAGAGCAAGCCATCCGTATGGTCCATTTT
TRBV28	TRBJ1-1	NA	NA	CASSRTSSEAFF	TGTGCCAGCAGCCGGACATCATCCGAAGCTTTCTTT
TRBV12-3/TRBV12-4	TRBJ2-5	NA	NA	CASSINLGTPQYF	TGTGCCAGCAGTATCAATCTGGGTACCCCCCAGTACTTC
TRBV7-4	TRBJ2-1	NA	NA	CASSLGSDGAREQFF	TGTGCCAGCAGCTTAGGTAGCGATGGGGCGAGAGAGCAGTTCTTC
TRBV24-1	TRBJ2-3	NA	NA	CATSDPTDSTDTQYF	TGTGCCACCAGTGACCCTACCGACTCCACAGATACGCAGTATTTT
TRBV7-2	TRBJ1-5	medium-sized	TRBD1	CASSPRGGQPQHF	TGTGCCAGCAGCCCCAGGGGGGGTCAGCCCCAGCATTTT
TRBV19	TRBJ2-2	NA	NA	CASSTGTAGELFF	TGTGCCAGTAGTACAGGAACCGCCGGGGAGCTGTTTTTT
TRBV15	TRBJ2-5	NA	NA	CATSRGGPTRETQYF	TGTGCCACCAGCAGGGGCGGGCCTACTAGGGAGACCCAGTACTTC
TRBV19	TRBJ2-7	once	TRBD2	CASSPDGGGPYERYF	TGTGCCAGTAGTCCCGACGGGGGAGGGCCCTACGAGCGGTACTTC
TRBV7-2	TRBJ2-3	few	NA	CASSSDLSGTQYF	TGTGCCAGCAGCTCCGACCTCTCTGGTACGCAGTATTTT
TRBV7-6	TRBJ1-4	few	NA	CASSFGDKKKLFF	TGTGCCAGCAGCTTCGGGGACAAGAAAAAACTGTTTTTT
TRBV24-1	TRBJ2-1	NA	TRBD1	CATSDWTGGRNEQFF	TGTGCCACCAGTGATTGGACAGGGGGCCGGAATGAGCAGTTCTTC
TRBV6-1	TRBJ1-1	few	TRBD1	CAISRGQGLEAFF	TGTGCCATTAGTAGGGGACAGGGCCTTGAAGCTTTCTTT
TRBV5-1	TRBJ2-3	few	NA	CASSWTPVADTQYF	TGCGCCAGCAGCTGGACCCCTGTGGCAGATACGCAGTATTTT
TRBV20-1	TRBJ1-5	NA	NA	CSARDRESGNQPQHF	TGCAGTGCTAGAGATCGGGAATCCGGCAATCAGCCCCAGCATTTT
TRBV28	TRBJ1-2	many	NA	CASSKRGLGYGYTF	TGTGCCAGCAGTAAACGGGGGCTCGGCTATGGCTACACCTTC
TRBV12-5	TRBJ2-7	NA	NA	CASGHGYEQYF	TGTGCTAGTGGCCATGGGTACGAGCAGTACTTC
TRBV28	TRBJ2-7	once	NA	CASSLGGSRGVYEQYF	TGTGCCAGCAGTTTAGGGGGCTCGCGCGGGGTCTACGAGCAGTACTTC
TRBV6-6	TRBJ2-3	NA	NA	CASKGGGSYTQYF	TGTGCCAGCAAGGGAGGGGGCTCATATACGCAGTATTTT
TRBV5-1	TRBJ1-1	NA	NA	CASSLGGAKEAFF	TGCGCCAGCAGCCTCGGCGGGGCTAAGGAAGCTTTCTTT
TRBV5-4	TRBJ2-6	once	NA	CASSFIQGSGANVLTF	TGTGCCAGCAGTTTCATACAGGGCTCCGGGGCCAACGTCCTGACTTTC
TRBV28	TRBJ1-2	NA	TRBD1	CASSSSQGAYYGYTF	TGTGCCAGCAGCTCCTCCCAGGGGGCTTACTATGGCTACACCTTC
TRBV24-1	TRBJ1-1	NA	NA	CATSDLSQGEAFF	TGTGCCACCAGTGATTTGAGCCAGGGTGAAGCTTTCTTT
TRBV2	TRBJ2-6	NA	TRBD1	CASSFMTGANSGANVLTF	TGTGCCAGCAGTTTCATGACAGGGGCGAACTCTGGGGCCAACGTCCTGACTTTC
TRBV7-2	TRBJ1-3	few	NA	CASSLITGRGNTIYF	TGTGCCAGCAGCTTAATTACAGGGCGAGGAAACACCATATATTTT
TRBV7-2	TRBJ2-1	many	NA	CASSLVYNEQFF	TGTGCCAGCAGCTTAGTCTACAATGAGCAGTTCTTC
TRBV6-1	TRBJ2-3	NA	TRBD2	CAISTLAAGTDTQYF	TGTGCCATTTCGACCCTAGCGGCCGGCACAGATACGCAGTATTTT
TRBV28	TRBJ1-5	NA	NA	CASRQRTGNQPQHF	TGTGCCAGCAGGCAACGAACCGGCAATCAGCCCCAGCATTTT
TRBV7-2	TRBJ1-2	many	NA	CASSLVGRGLLNYGYTF	TGTGCCAGCAGCTTAGTGGGCAGGGGATTACTTAACTATGGCTACACCTTC
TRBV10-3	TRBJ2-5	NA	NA	CAISEGQDQETQYF	TGTGCCATCAGTGAGGGGCAAGACCAAGAGACCCAGTACTTC
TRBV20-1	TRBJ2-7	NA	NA	CSASPGGASYEQYF	TGCAGTGCTAGCCCGGGGGGCGCTTCTTACGAGCAGTACTTC
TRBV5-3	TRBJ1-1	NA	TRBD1	CASSYRDRGSTEAFF	TGTGCCAGCAGCTATCGGGACAGGGGTTCCACTGAAGCTTTCTTT
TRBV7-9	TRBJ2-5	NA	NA	CASTPGNQETQYF	TGTGCCAGCACCCCCGGCAACCAAGAGACCCAGTACTTC
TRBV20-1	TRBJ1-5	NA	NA	CSARADSGDQPQHF	TGCAGTGCTAGAGCCGACTCGGGGGATCAGCCCCAGCATTTT
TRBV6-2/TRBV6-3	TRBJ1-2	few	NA	CASSYPGRSYTF	TGTGCCAGCAGTTACCCAGGGAGGAGCTACACCTTC
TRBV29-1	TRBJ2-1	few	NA	CSVDSLAYNEQFF	TGCAGCGTTGATTCCCTAGCCTACAATGAGCAGTTCTTC
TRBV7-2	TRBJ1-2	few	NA	CASSLGRNYGYTF	TGTGCCAGCAGCTTAGGGAGGAACTATGGCTACACCTTC
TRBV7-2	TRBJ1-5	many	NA	CASSLRWGQPFISNQPQHF	TGTGCCAGCAGCCTCAGGTGGGGGCAACCTTTTATAAGCAATCAGCCCCAGCATTTT
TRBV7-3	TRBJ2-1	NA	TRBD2	CASSFFLREGNEQFF	TGTGCCAGCAGCTTTTTCCTTCGGGAGGGCAATGAGCAGTTCTTC